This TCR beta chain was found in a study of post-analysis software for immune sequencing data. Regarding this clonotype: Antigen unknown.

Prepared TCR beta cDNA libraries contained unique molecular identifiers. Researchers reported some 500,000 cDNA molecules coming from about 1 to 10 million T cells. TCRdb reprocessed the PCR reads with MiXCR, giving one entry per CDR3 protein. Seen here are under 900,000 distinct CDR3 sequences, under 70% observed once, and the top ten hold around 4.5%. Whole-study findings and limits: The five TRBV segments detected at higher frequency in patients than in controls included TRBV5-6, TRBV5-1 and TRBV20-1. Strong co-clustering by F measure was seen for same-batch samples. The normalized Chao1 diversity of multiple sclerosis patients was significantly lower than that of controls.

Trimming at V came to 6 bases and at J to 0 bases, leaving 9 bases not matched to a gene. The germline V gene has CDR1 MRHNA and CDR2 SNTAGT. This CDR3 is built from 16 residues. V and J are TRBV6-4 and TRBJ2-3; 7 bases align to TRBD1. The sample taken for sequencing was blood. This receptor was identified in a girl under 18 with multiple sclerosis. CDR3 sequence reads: CASSIGTATSTDTQYF. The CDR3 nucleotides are TGTGCCAGCAGCATAGGGACAGCAACTAGCACAGATACGCAGTATTTT.